One and the same sample provided the 22 T cell receptor beta chains below, sequenced in a study of beta chain features in type 1 diabetes. What was sequenced were expressed TCRB transcripts, since all of the isolated RNA had been reverse transcribed. TCRdb keeps only in-frame clones here, not all; method: immunoSEQ multiplex PCR. The data show 350,000 or so clones, roughly a fifth seen once. Specimen: naive CD4+ T cells from blood. All receptors come from a woman between 18 and 29 years old in good health.

This clone was detected only a few times. The CDR3 DNA sequence: TGTGCCAGCAGCCTACAGGGTACCCAGGGCTACGAGCAGTACTTC. Protein: CASSLQGTQGYEQYF. The genes are TRBV9 and TRBJ2-7, with D perhaps matching TRBD1 (6 bases). Trimming cost V 4 bases and J 3 bases, with 17 bases left between them. CDR1 SGDLS and CDR2 YYNGEE come from the germline V gene. The CDR3 has 15 residues.

This clone was seen a handful of times. The same CDR3 can be traced to other DNA sequences in this sample. The rearrangement uses TRBV18 and TRBJ1-1, with D hard to call. CDR3 length equals 13 residues. Trimming shortened V by 6 bases and J by 1 base, and 9 bases separated the two germline ends. Germline-derived CDR1 and CDR2 are KGHSH and LQKENI. This CDR3 is CASSPDKNTEAFF. DNA for the CDR3: TGTGCCAGCTCCCCTGACAAGAACACTGAAGCTTTCTTT. The whole variable domain, filled in from reference TRBV18 and TRBJ1-1, reads NAGVMQNPRHLVRRRGQEARLRCSPMKGHSHVYWYRQLPEEGLKFMVYLQKENIIDESGMPKERFSAEFPKEGPSILRIQQVVRGDSAAYFCASSPDKNTEAFFGQGTRLTVV.

The chain joins TRBV2 to TRBJ2-5; unclear D gene. The CDR3 sequence is 12 residues long. Trimming took 6 bases from V and 3 from J, leaving 8 bases between them. CDR1 and CDR2 (germline): SNHLY, FYNNEI. The CDR3 loop is CASREREETQYF. The CDR3 nucleotides are TGTGCCAGCAGGGAGAGAGAAGAGACCCAGTACTTC.

This sequence joins TRBV11-3 and TRBJ2-1; D is perhaps TRBD2 (6 bases). Germline CDR1 is SGHNT and CDR2 is YENEEA. This CDR3 is built from 14 residues. The ends were cut back, 8 bases at V and 3 bases at J, with 14 bases in the middle. The CDR3 sequence: CASGLGGVYNEQFF. DNA for the CDR3: TGTGCCAGCGGATTGGGGGGAGTCTACAATGAGCAGTTCTTC. The complete variable domain, with remaining parts taken from reference TRBV11-3 and TRBJ2-1, reads EAGVVQSPRYKIIEKKQPVAFWCNPISGHNTLYWYLQNLGQGPELLIRYENEEAVDDSQLPKDRFSAERLKGVDSTLKIQPAELGDSAVYLCASGLGGVYNEQFFGPGTRLTVL.

This clone was picked up a small number of times. The genes are TRBV2 and TRBJ1-2; TRBD1 matches at 8 bases. V was clipped by 5 bases and J by 7 bases; unmatched bases: 12. Germline V lookup: CDR1 SNHLY, CDR2 FYNNEI. The CDR3 loop spans 15 amino acids. DNA for the CDR3: TGTGCCAGCAGTCTCGGACAGGGCTTAAAGGGTGGCTACACCTTC. It codes for CASSLGQGLKGGYTF.

This clone was found a few times. This chain connects TRBV2 to TRBJ2-7, with 9 bases aligning to TRBD1. Germline V gives CDR1 SNHLY, CDR2 FYNNEI. The CDR3 length is 14 residues. The V gene end was trimmed by 4 bases and the J gene end by 9 bases; junction bases not matched to a gene: 10. The CDR3 protein is CASSAWTGATWQYF. For the CDR3, the DNA is TGTGCCAGCAGTGCCTGGACAGGGGCGACATGGCAGTACTTC.

This clone was counted only a few times. V gene TRBV5-1 combines with J gene TRBJ2-3; 7 nucleotides align to TRBD2. Per germline, CDR1 SGHRS and CDR2 YFSETQ. The J segment lost 5 bases and the V segment lost 4 bases, leaving 7 bases of the junction unmatched. The CDR3 is 14 residues long. CDR3 nucleotide sequence: TGCGCCAGCAGCGCGGGAGAGGAGATAGATACGCAGTATTTT. This encodes CASSAGEEIDTQYF.

This clone occurred a few times. The chain couples TRBV7-9 to TRBJ2-5; TRBD2 agrees at 10 bases. Germline V gene lookup returns CDR1 SEHNR and CDR2 FQNEAQ (reference sequence). V shed 2 bases, J shed 5 bases, and the junction held 2 bases outside the gene matches. This CDR3 comprises 14 residues. CDR3 loop: CASSLRAGGETQYF. CDR3 in DNA: TGTGCCAGCAGCTTACGAGCGGGGGGGGAGACCCAGTACTTC.

The CDR3 coding sequence is TGCGCCAGCAGCTCGAATTCACCCCTCCACTTT. Its protein product is CASSSNSPLHF. J is TRBJ1-6 and V is TRBV5-1, with D hard to call. This CDR3 has 11 residues. Trimming shortened V by 3 bases and J by 7 bases, and 2 bases separated the two germline ends. Germline loops: CDR1 SGHRS, CDR2 YFSETQ.

In its sample, this clone was seen a few times. The chain employs TRBV4-3 and TRBJ2-4, with D tentatively TRBD1 (6 bases). The V end was cut by 0 bases, the J end by 0 bases, with 6 bases between. The CDR3 is 15 residues long. Germline values: CDR1 LGHNA, CDR2 YSLEER. The CDR3 nucleotides read TGCGCCAGCAGCCAAGAAGGGGGAGCCAAAAACATTCAGTACTTC. Translated: CASSQEGGAKNIQYF.

The V gene is TRBV7-2, the J gene TRBJ2-1; tentatively, D is TRBD2 (6 bases). The CDR3 loop spans 14 amino acids. Germline V gene sequence: CDR1 SGHTA, CDR2 FQGNSA. V shed 4 bases and J shed 6 bases, with 13 bases lying between them. The CDR3 loop is CASSSTRSLNEQFF. The CDR3 nucleotides are TGTGCCAGCAGCTCGACTAGATCGCTCAATGAGCAGTTCTTC.

This clone was seen a few times. This chain connects TRBV2 to TRBJ2-1; D is unclear. The V end lost 4 bases, the J end lost 10 bases, and 8 bases lay between the germline ends. This CDR3 has 11 residues. Germline CDR1 and CDR2: SNHLY and FYNNEI. DNA for the CDR3: TGTGCCAGCAGTGTCGCGATGGAGCAGTTCTTC. Translation gives CASSVAMEQFF.

A few counts support this clone. V gene TRBV4-1 combines with J gene TRBJ2-7, with a tentative D call TRBD1 (5 bases). Germline lookup yields CDR1 MGHRA and CDR2 YSYEKL. The CDR3 is 15 residues long. The V end was cut by 0 bases, the J end by 3 bases, with 12 bases between. In nucleotides, the CDR3 is TGCGCCAGCAGCCAAGAGACTCCAGGGCTCTACGAGCAGTACTTC. It is translated as CASSQETPGLYEQYF.

This chain connects TRBV18 to TRBJ1-2, with 8 bases matching TRBD1. Germline assignment: CDR1 KGHSH and CDR2 LQKENI. This CDR3 region has 16 residues. The trim removed 2 bases at V and 0 bases at J, leaving 5 bases unmatched. The CDR3 loop reads CASSPIQGEANYGYTF. In DNA form, the CDR3 reads TGTGCCAGCTCACCAATACAGGGGGAAGCTAACTATGGCTACACCTTC.

This clone was observed a handful of times. J is TRBJ2-7 and V is TRBV15; 11 nucleotides align to TRBD1. The CDR3 extends over 18 amino acids. Trimming at V came to 0 bases and at J to 5 bases, leaving 12 bases not matched to a gene. Germline V gene sequence: CDR1 LNHNV, CDR2 YYDKDF (reference sequence). The CDR3 is CATSRDTSGTGGYNEQYF. As DNA, the CDR3 is TGTGCCACCAGCAGAGATACCTCCGGGACAGGGGGTTATAACGAGCAGTACTTC.

This clone was detected a few times. The junction departs from the called germline gene at one end, perhaps through a read error. The rearrangement joins TRBV5-1 to TRBJ2-3; no reliable D call. This CDR3 is 13 amino acids long. The germline V gene encodes CDR1 SGHRS and CDR2 YFSETQ. The CDR3 DNA sequence: TGCGCCAGCAGCTTGGTGAGCACCGATACGCAGTATTTT. It translates to CASSLVSTDTQYF.

The chain has TRBV25-1 and TRBJ2-7; TRBD1 matches 9 bases. Trimming removed 4 bases from V and 6 bases from J; junction bases left unmatched: 10. CDR3 length: 15 amino acids. In germline, CDR1 is MGHDK, CDR2 SYGVNS. The CDR3 loop reads CASSATNRGLSEQYF. The CDR3 DNA is TGTGCCAGCAGTGCGACAAACAGGGGGCTGAGCGAGCAGTACTTC.

This chain uses TRBV5-4 with TRBJ2-7, with D perhaps matching TRBD2 (6 bases). Germline V gene sequence: CDR1 SGHNT, CDR2 YYREEE (reference sequence). Trimming shortened V by 2 bases and J by 3 bases, and 12 bases separated the two germline ends. This CDR3 is built from 14 residues. The CDR3 nucleotides are TGTGCCAGCAGCTTTTGGGACTCCCGCTACGAGCAGTACTTC. Protein product: CASSFWDSRYEQYF.

This chain's CDR3 is CASGTGTYEQYF. DNA for the CDR3: TGTGCCAGTGGGACAGGGACCTACGAGCAGTACTTC. The rearrangement links TRBV11-1 to TRBJ2-7, with 9 bases matching TRBD1. Germline assignment: CDR1 SGHAT and CDR2 FQDESV (reference sequence). The J segment lost 2 bases and the V segment lost 9 bases, leaving 2 bases of the junction unmatched. The CDR3 has 12 amino acids.

The V and J genes are TRBV5-4 and TRBJ2-1, with 16 bases aligning to TRBD2. Germline V CDR1 and CDR2: SGHNT, YYREEE (reference sequence). The CDR3 covers 15 residues. With 3 bases clipped from V and 8 bases from J, the junction kept 2 bases outside the gene matches. The CDR3 nucleotides read TGTGCCAGCAGCTCCGGGACTAGCGGGGGGGATGAGCAGTTCTTC. Amino acid sequence: CASSSGTSGGDEQFF.

In its sample, this clone was seen a few times. The chain recombines TRBV4-3 with TRBJ2-7; 7 bases match TRBD2. Germline V CDR1 and CDR2: LGHNA, YSLEER. Trimming at V came to 0 bases and at J to 1 base, leaving 12 bases not matched to a gene. This CDR3 has 18 amino acids. CDR3 nucleotide sequence: TGCGCCAGCAGCCAAGAAGTTTCGGCTAGCGGAGGTTCCTACGAGCAGTACTTC. This gives the protein CASSQEVSASGGSYEQYF.

In this sample, this clone turned up a few times. The same CDR3 also results from other DNA sequences found in this sample. CDR3 bases: TGCGCCAGCAGCTTTGGGCTTGAGACGGATACGCAGTATTTT. The encoded protein is CASSFGLETDTQYF. This rearrangement joins TRBV5-1 to TRBJ2-3; no reliable D call. Germline V gene sequence: CDR1 SGHRS, CDR2 YFSETQ. The CDR3 totals 14 residues. Trimming stripped 2 bases from V and 6 bases from J, with 13 bases between. Full variable domain (missing parts from reference TRBV5-1 and TRBJ2-3): KAGVTQTPRYLIKTRGQQVTLSCSPISGHRSVSWYQQTPGQGLQFLFEYFSETQRNKGNFPGRFSGRQFSNSRSEMNVSTLELGDSALYLCASSFGLETDTQYFGPGTRLTVL.